The source of this T cell receptor (beta chain) is a study of T cell responses to AZD1222 COVID-19 vaccine. V was clipped by 3 bases and J by 0 bases; unmatched bases: 16. Germline values: CDR1 MNHEY, CDR2 SMNVEV (reference sequence). The length of the CDR3 is 20 residues. Measured with immunoSEQ multiplex PCR; TCRdb has only the in-frame clones, and not every one. The top ten clones hold roughly an eighth of a sample with tens of thousands of clones, roughly 90% of them seen once. This specimen consisted of peripheral blood, obtained 28 days after the second AZD1222 dose. This chain joins TRBV27 and TRBJ1-1, with 10 bases lining up with TRBD1. This sequence was found in an adult who received the AZD1222 COVID-19 vaccine. The DNA for the CDR3 is TGTGCCAGCAGTTTGGCCGGGACAGGGGTCTTCCAATTAATGAACACTGAAGCTTTCTTT. It is translated as CASSLAGTGVFQLMNTEAFF.